These T cell receptor beta chains were read from a single sample in a study of cytomegalovirus exposure and HLA in healthy donors. Clones were read by immunoSEQ multiplex PCR, and TCRdb kept only the in-frame ones, dropping some. The sample records 130,000 or so clones, 73% being singletons. Sequencing was performed on PBMCs. These receptors all come from a woman aged 40 to 50 in good health and CMV-seropositive. Each CDR3 is given with its conserved first and last residue. The D gene is left open where the match is weak. Some rows have no size entry. The others give once, few or many, or a class for an expanded clone.

length	V	J	D	size	CDR3	DNA
14	TRBV28	TRBJ2-7	.	.	CASSPSYSPYEQYF	TGTGCCAGCAGTCCTTCCTACAGCCCTTACGAGCAGTACTTC
16	TRBV27	TRBJ1-2	TRBD1	.	CASSSGQGFPGGGYTF	TGTGCCAGCAGCAGCGGACAGGGGTTTCCCGGGGGTGGCTACACCTTC
15	TRBV28	TRBJ2-1	TRBD1	few	CASSRRTGAYNEQFF	TGTGCCAGCAGTCGCCGGACAGGGGCTTACAATGAGCAGTTCTTC
13	TRBV12-2	TRBJ1-5	.	.	CASRPLGGQPQHF	TGTGCAAGTCGCCCATTAGGAGGTCAGCCCCAGCATTTT
14	TRBV11-2	TRBJ2-5	TRBD1	.	CASSWDRGEETQYF	TGTGCCAGCAGCTGGGACAGGGGAGAAGAGACCCAGTACTTC
16	TRBV28	TRBJ1-3	TRBD1	.	CASSEQGGGQRNTIYF	TGTGCCAGCAGTGAACAGGGGGGAGGGCAGAGAAACACCATATACTTT
18	TRBV21-1	TRBJ2-2	.	once	CASSKSPSDRVDTGELFF	TGTGCCAGCAGCAAAAGCCCCTCGGACAGGGTGGACACCGGGGAGCTGTTTTTT
14	TRBV6-1	TRBJ2-7	TRBD1	.	CASSNRGTRYEQYF	TGTGCCAGCAGTAACAGGGGGACCCGCTACGAGCAGTACTTC
16	TRBV30	TRBJ1-5	.	.	CAWSGTGAPSNQPQHF	TGTGCCTGGAGTGGTACGGGAGCCCCTTCTAATCAGCCCCAGCATTTT
16	TRBV27	TRBJ2-1	TRBD2	.	CASSSEGLTGPNEQFF	TGTGCCAGCAGTTCCGAGGGACTAACGGGCCCCAATGAGCAGTTCTTC
14	TRBV14	TRBJ1-1	.	.	CASSLTGMNTEAFF	TGTGCCAGCAGTCTCACAGGGATGAACACTGAAGCTTTCTTT
16	TRBV5-4	TRBJ1-1	TRBD1	.	CASIEGTGKMNTEAFF	TGTGCCAGCATTGAGGGGACAGGGAAAATGAACACTGAAGCTTTCTTT
15	TRBV4-3	TRBJ1-4	.	.	CASSQGGATNEKLFF	TGCGCCAGCAGCCAAGGCGGGGCAACTAATGAAAAACTGTTTTTT
11	TRBV7-9	TRBJ1-2	.	.	CASSRQGGYTF	TGTGCCAGCAGCCGCCAGGGTGGCTACACCTTC
18	TRBV27	TRBJ2-7	.	.	CASSSIAQDSRKSYEQYF	TGTGCCAGCAGTTCTATCGCTCAGGACAGTAGGAAATCCTACGAGCAGTACTTC
12	TRBV9	TRBJ1-6	.	.	CASNQDDSPLHF	TGTGCCAGCAACCAGGATGATTCACCCCTCCACTTT
14	TRBV19	TRBJ1-1	.	.	CATRPGARTTEAFF	TGTGCCACAAGACCAGGGGCTCGCACCACTGAAGCTTTCTTT
15	TRBV18	TRBJ1-6	.	.	CASSPSTEGRSPLHF	TGTGCCAGCTCACCATCGACAGAAGGTCGTTCACCCCTCCACTTT
16	TRBV11-3	TRBJ2-1	TRBD2	.	CASSPRLAGSYNEQFF	TGTGCCAGCAGCCCCCGACTAGCGGGCTCCTACAATGAGCAGTTCTTC
16	TRBV7-2	TRBJ2-1	TRBD2	.	CASSLGLAYSYNEQFF	TGTGCCAGCAGCTTAGGACTAGCGTACTCCTACAATGAGCAGTTCTTC
14	TRBV7-2	TRBJ1-1	TRBD1	few	CASRRTGGITEAFF	TGTGCCAGCAGGCGGACAGGGGGCATCACTGAAGCTTTCTTT
14	TRBV5-1	TRBJ2-5	.	.	CASSFSDSQETQYF	TGCGCCAGCAGCTTCTCGGACAGCCAAGAGACCCAGTACTTC
15	TRBV7-2	TRBJ1-2	.	.	CASSLGQGSVYGYTF	TGTGCCAGCAGCTTAGGGCAGGGGAGTGTCTATGGCTACACCTTC
19	TRBV4-1	TRBJ2-7	TRBD2	.	CASSQDQGLPGGTSYEQYF	TGCGCCAGCAGCCAAGATCAGGGGCTACCGGGGGGGACCTCCTACGAGCAGTACTTC
17	TRBV4-3	TRBJ2-7	TRBD2	.	CASSQKLASGGASEQYF	TGCGCCAGCAGCCAAAAGTTAGCTAGCGGGGGGGCCTCTGAGCAGTACTTC
16	TRBV5-6	TRBJ1-3	.	.	CASSSTTGNSGNTIYF	TGTGCCAGCAGCTCAACTACAGGGAACTCTGGAAACACCATATATTTT
14	TRBV15	TRBJ2-7	TRBD1	.	CATSIPGQGGEQYF	TGTGCCACCAGCATACCGGGACAGGGGGGCGAGCAGTACTTC
15	TRBV2	TRBJ1-5	.	.	CASSENGGGGQPQHF	TGTGCCAGCAGTGAAAATGGGGGAGGTGGACAGCCCCAGCATTTT
13	TRBV28	TRBJ1-1	.	.	CASSDRDTAEAFF	TGTGCCAGCAGTGACCGGGACACCGCTGAAGCTTTCTTT
18	TRBV7-2	TRBJ2-3	TRBD2	.	CASSFRGLVLAGPDTQYF	TGTGCCAGCAGCTTTCGGGGCTTAGTACTAGCGGGGCCAGATACGCAGTATTTT
13	TRBV27	TRBJ1-2	.	.	CASSPQDPRGYTF	TGTGCCAGCAGCCCACAGGATCCCCGTGGCTACACCTTC
13	TRBV18	TRBJ1-1	.	.	CASSRDGSVMAFF	TGTGCCAGCTCCCGCGACGGGAGTGTGATGGCTTTCTTT
16	TRBV5-6	TRBJ1-3	TRBD1	few	CASSVPGQGIGNTIYF	TGTGCCAGCAGCGTCCCGGGACAGGGGATCGGAAACACCATATATTTT
16	TRBV4-1	TRBJ1-4	TRBD1	.	CASSPPSGTGTAKLFF	TGCGCCAGCAGCCCGCCATCCGGGACAGGGACTGCGAAACTGTTTTTT
13	TRBV9	TRBJ2-1	.	.	CASSVAPGHEQFF	TGTGCCAGCAGCGTAGCACCAGGCCATGAGCAGTTCTTC
14	TRBV18	TRBJ2-7	.	.	CASSPPSGDNEQYF	TGTGCCAGCTCACCACCCTCAGGGGACAACGAGCAGTACTTC
11	TRBV19	TRBJ1-1	.	.	CASNGGTEAFF	TGTGCCAGTAATGGGGGGACTGAAGCTTTCTTT
11	TRBV20-1	TRBJ2-5	.	.	CSARPAGTQYF	TGCAGTGCTAGGCCAGCAGGGACCCAGTACTTC
11	TRBV29-1	TRBJ1-1	.	.	CSVVGSAEAFF	TGCAGCGTTGTAGGCAGCGCTGAAGCTTTCTTT
16	TRBV18	TRBJ2-2	.	.	CASSPPWGLNTGELFF	TGTGCCAGCTCACCACCTTGGGGCCTGAACACCGGGGAGCTGTTTTTT
12	TRBV9	TRBJ1-2	.	.	CASSTHAGGYTF	TGTGCCAGCAGCACCCACGCAGGAGGCTACACCTTC
14	TRBV2	TRBJ1-2	TRBD1	.	CASSKQGAYYGYTF	TGTGCCAGCAGTAAACAGGGGGCATACTATGGCTACACCTTC